A single T cell receptor beta chain is shown here with its context. As yet, its antigen is unknown. These data come from a study of T cell responses to AZD1222 COVID-19 vaccine. Study-wide findings and caveats: At baseline, just 6 or 7 AZD1222 recipients tested seropositive.

Assay used: immunoSEQ multiplex PCR; TCRdb lists only in-frame clones, some missing. The sample consists of over 110,000 clones, roughly nine tenths of them appearing once. V lost 8 bases to trimming and J lost 8 bases; unmatched junction nucleotides: 8. The CDR3 is 13 amino acids. Germline loops: CDR1 MDHEN, CDR2 SYDVKM. The receptor's source is an adult who received the AZD1222 COVID-19 vaccine. V usage is TRBV28 and J usage is TRBJ1-2; 10 nucleotides align to TRBD1. The sample in question was peripheral blood, obtained 28 days after the second AZD1222 dose. This chain's CDR3 is CASLGDRGHGYTF. The CDR3 DNA reads as TGTGCCAGCCTGGGGGACAGGGGACACGGCTACACCTTC.